The T cell receptor beta chain described here comes from a study of T-cell memory formation after mild COVID-19 (dated by TCRdb to the early 2020s). Broadly, across the study: Most TCR sequence clusters were specific to one of the two donors. In a couple of donors, T-cell clones that expanded and contracted after mild COVID-19 were followed by sequencing TCRalpha and TCRbeta repertoires longitudinally. The cohort was made up of two young adult volunteers, one female and one male, who were previously healthy.

The CDR3, from cysteine to phenylalanine, totals 15 residues. Here the CDR3 DNA is all that survives: 45 bases in frame from base 1. Based on the germline V gene (reference sequence), the CDR1 and CDR2 sequences are SEHNR and FQNEAQ. Trimming removed 5 bases from V and 6 bases from J, leaving 20 bases between the germline ends. This clonotype was detected only a few times. Which antigen it targets is not known. Base-call qualities are not available, and no considerably larger clone is one nucleotide away. Paper-wide results and their limitations: Whether the second-wave clones peaking on day 37 were SARS-CoV-2 specific was not confirmed. Some responding clones were detected in pre-infection memory, suggesting pre-existing cross-reactive memory T cells joined the SARS-CoV-2 response. From day 15 to 85, contracting clones showed balanced CD4/CD8 phenotypes, whereas a second wave of clones that expanded from day 15 to 37 leaned towards CD4+. Only a couple of mild cases were covered by the study, and larger cohorts that include severe cases with pre-infection samples were considered necessary. Contracting CD4+ clones were located mainly in the CM and EM memory subsets, whereas CD8+ clones were found to be enriched in EMRA.

The run used an Illumina NovaSeq 6000. TCRalpha and TCRbeta cDNA libraries were built by 5'RACE with constant-segment primers, adding sample barcodes and unique molecular identifiers. RNA was extracted from every sample with Trizol reagent. Libraries were amplified in two PCR steps, with a second sample barcode and Illumina TruSeq adapters added in the second step. The libraries were sequenced on an Illumina NovaSeq using 2 x 150 bp paired-end reads. As for the original processing: With migec v1.2.7, reads were demultiplexed and then collapsed into UMI-guided consensus sequences. Using mixcr v2.1.11, the UMI consensuses were aligned to TRA and TRB V and J templates and assembled into clonotypes. Expanded or contracted clonotypes were those called significant by both edgeR and NoisET, with noise models trained on biological replicates. For edgeR calls, the cutoffs were a false discovery rate-adjusted p below 0.01 and a log2 fold-change threshold of 1. As an exploratory analysis of dynamics, max-normalized trajectories of the 1000 most abundant clonotypes were examined by PCA with hierarchical clustering. Separately sequenced CD4+ and CD8+ repertoires were used to assign a CD4 or CD8 phenotype to each responding clone. Clones were called with MiXCR by TCRdb after fastp trimmed the public reads at Q25, and only in-frame beta chains were retained. Entries are consolidated by CDR3 protein sequence, retaining the most common genes and DNA. TCRdb assigned the V and J calls; the authors' analysis was not used. The sample profile shows over 450,000 distinct CDR3 sequences; roughly 22% of them were found once. Around an eighth of the sample is in the top ten clones.

PBMCs were isolated by Ficoll-Paque density gradient centrifugation. This receptor was identified in an adult woman who had mild COVID-19 (a few samples of this study predate the infection). The sample titles of this study are shuffled in the database, so cell type and time point are left out; the donor was told from shared clones. The sequenced sample consisted of PBMCs or a T cell subset sorted from them (not recorded which). The rearranged segments are TRBV7-9 and TRBJ2-7; a tentative D match to TRBD2 spans 5 bases. This receptor carries the CDR3 CASSLWVGVWGEQYF. The DNA is as follows: TGTGCCAGCAGCCTCTGGGTGGGAGTATGGGGCGAGCAGTACTTC.